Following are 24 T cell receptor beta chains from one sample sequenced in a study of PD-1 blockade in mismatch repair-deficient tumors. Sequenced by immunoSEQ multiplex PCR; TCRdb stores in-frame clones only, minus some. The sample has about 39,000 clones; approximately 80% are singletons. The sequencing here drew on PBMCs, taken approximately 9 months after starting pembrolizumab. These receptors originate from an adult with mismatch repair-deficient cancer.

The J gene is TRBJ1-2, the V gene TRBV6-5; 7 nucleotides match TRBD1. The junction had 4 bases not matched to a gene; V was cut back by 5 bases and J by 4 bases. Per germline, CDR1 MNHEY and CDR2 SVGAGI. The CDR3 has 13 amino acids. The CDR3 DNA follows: TGTGCCAGCAGTACCGACAGGGTCTATGGCTACACCTTC. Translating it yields CASSTDRVYGYTF.

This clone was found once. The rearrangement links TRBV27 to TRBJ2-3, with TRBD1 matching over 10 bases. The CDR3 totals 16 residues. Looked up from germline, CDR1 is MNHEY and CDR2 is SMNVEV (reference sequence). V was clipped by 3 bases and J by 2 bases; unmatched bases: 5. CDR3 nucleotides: TGTGCCAGCAGTTTGGCTGGACAGGGGGTCACAGATACGCAGTATTTT. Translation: CASSLAGQGVTDTQYF.

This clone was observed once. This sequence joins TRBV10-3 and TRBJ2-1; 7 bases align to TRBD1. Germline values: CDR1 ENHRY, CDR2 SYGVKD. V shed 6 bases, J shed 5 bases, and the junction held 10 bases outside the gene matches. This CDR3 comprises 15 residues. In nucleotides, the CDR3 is TGTGCCATCAGCGACCGGGACAGAGGAAACAATGAGCAGTTCTTC. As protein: CAISDRDRGNNEQFF.

Here the CDR3 reads CASSRGTGGDQPQHF. The CDR3, as DNA: TGTGCCAGCAGCCGTGGGACAGGGGGCGATCAGCCCCAGCATTTT. The J gene is TRBJ1-5, the V gene TRBV5-5; 12 nucleotides align to TRBD1. V dropped 4 bases and J dropped 5; count of bases not matched to a gene: 4. CDR3 size: 15 residues. Germline V lookup: CDR1 SGHKS, CDR2 YYEKEE (reference sequence). The entire variable domain, with the rest obtained from reference TRBV5-5 and TRBJ1-5, is as follows: DAGVTQSPTHLIKTRGQQVTLRCSPISGHKSVSWYQQVLGQGPQFIFQYYEKEERGRGNFPDRFSARQFPNYSSELNVNALLLGDSALYLCASSRGTGGDQPQHFGDGTRLSIL.

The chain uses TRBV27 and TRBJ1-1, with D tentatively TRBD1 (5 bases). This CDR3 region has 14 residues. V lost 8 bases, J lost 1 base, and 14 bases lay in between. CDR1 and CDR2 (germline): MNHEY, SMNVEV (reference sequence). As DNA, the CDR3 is TGTGCCAGCCATTGGGGGGGAGAGAACACTGAAGCTTTCTTT. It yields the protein CASHWGGENTEAFF.

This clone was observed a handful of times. CDR3 sequence (DNA): TGTGCCAGCTCACCAGGTACAGGGCAGTACTCCTACGAGCAGTACTTC. Encoded protein: CASSPGTGQYSYEQYF. The chain employs TRBV18 and TRBJ2-7; D perhaps matches TRBD1 (6 bases). The CDR3 totals 16 residues. Germline V gene data show CDR1 as KGHSH and CDR2 as LQKENI. V was cut by 2 bases and J by 0 bases, with 14 bases left in between.

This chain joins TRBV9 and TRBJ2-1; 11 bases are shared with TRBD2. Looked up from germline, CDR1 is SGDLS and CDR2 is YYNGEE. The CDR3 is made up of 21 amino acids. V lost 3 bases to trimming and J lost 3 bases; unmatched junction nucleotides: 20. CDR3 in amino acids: CASSAPTGSGRAPNLYNEQFF. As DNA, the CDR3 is TGTGCCAGCAGCGCGCCGACCGGTAGCGGGAGGGCCCCCAATCTCTACAATGAGCAGTTCTTC.

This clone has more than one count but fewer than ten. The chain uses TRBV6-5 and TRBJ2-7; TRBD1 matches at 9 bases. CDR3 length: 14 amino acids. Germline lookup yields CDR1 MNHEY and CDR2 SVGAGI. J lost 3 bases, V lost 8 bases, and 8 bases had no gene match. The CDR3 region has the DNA TGTGCCAGCTCCTACAGGGGGCGCTTCTACGAGCAGTACTTC. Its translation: CASSYRGRFYEQYF.

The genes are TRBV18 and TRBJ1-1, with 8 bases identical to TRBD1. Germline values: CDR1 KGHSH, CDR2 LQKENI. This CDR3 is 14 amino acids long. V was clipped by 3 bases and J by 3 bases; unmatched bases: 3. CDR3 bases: TGTGCCAGCTCACCGACAGGGGCTGACACTGAAGCTTTCTTT. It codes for CASSPTGADTEAFF.

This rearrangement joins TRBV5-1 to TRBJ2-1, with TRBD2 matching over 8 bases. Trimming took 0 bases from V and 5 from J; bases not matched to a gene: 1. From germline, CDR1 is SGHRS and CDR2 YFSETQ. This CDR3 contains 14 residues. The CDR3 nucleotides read TGCGCCAGCAGCTTGGGGGGACTAGACAATGAGCAGTTCTTC. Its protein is CASSLGGLDNEQFF.

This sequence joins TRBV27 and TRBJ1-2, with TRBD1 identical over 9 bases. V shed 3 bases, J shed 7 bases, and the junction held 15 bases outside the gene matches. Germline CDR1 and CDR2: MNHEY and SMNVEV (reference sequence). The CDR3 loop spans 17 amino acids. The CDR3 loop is CASSFTGGGIVIGGYTF. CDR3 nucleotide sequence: TGTGCCAGCAGTTTTACAGGGGGCGGAATCGTAATAGGTGGCTACACCTTC.

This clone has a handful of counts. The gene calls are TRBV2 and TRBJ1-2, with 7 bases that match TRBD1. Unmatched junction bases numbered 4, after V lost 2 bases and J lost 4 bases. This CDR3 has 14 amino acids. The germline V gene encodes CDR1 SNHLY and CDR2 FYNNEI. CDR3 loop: CASSESSGGYGYTF. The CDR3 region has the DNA TGTGCCAGCAGTGAAAGCTCAGGGGGCTATGGCTACACCTTC.

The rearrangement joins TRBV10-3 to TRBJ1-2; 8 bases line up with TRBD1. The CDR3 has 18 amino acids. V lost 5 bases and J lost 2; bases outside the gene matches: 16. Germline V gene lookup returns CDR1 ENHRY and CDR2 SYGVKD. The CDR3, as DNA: TGTGCCATCAGTAAATTCGACAGGGGAGTTAGGTTAAACTATGGCTACACCTTC. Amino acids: CAISKFDRGVRLNYGYTF.

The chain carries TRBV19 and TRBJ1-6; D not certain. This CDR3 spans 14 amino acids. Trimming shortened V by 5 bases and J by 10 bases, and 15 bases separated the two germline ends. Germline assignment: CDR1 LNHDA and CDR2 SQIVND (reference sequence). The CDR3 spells CASSVREFESPLHF. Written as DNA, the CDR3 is TGTGCCAGTAGTGTCCGGGAGTTTGAATCACCCCTCCACTTT.

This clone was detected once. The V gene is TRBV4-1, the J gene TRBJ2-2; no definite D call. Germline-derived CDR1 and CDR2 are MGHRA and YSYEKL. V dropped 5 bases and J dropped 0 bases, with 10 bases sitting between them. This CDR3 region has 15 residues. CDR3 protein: CASSFYYPNTGELFF. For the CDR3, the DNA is TGCGCCAGCAGCTTCTACTATCCGAACACCGGGGAGCTGTTTTTT.

This CDR3 is CASSYLTRSSDEQFF. For the CDR3, the DNA is TGTGCCAGCAGCTACCTTACTAGGTCATCCGATGAGCAGTTCTTC. The chain employs TRBV11-2 and TRBJ2-1; TRBD2 might be the D (5 bases). V shed 4 bases and J shed 8 bases, with 18 bases lying between them. Germline CDR1 reads SGHAT; CDR2 reads FQNNGV. CDR3 length: 15 residues.

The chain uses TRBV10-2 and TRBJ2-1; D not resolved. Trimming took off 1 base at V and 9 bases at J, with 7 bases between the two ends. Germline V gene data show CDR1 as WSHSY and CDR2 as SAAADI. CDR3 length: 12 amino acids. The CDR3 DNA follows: TGCGCCAGCAGTGAGTTGGCTGGTGAGCAGTTCTTC. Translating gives CASSELAGEQFF.

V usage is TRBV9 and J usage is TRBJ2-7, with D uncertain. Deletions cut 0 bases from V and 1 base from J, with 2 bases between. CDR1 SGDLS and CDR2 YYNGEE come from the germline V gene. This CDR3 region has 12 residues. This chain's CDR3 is CASSVASYEQYF. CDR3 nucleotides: TGTGCCAGCAGCGTAGCATCCTACGAGCAGTACTTC.

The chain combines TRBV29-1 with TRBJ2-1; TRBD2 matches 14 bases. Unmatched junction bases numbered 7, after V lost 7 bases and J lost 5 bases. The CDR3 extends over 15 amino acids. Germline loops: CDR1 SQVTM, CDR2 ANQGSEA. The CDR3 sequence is CSAPGLAGADNEQFF. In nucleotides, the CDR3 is TGCAGCGCGCCGGGACTAGCGGGAGCAGACAATGAGCAGTTCTTC.

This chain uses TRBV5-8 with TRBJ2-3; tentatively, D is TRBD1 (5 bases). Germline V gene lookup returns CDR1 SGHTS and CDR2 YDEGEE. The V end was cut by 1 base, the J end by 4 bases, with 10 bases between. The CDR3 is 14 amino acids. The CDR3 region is CASSLPGNADTQYF. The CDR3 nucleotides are TGTGCCAGCAGCTTGCCAGGGAACGCAGATACGCAGTATTTT.

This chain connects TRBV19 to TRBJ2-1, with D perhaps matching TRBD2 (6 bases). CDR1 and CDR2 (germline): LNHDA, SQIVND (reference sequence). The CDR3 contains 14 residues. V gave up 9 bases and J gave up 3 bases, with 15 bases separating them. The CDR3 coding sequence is TGTGCCAGCACGGGCGGGAATCGCTACAATGAGCAGTTCTTC. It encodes CASTGGNRYNEQFF.

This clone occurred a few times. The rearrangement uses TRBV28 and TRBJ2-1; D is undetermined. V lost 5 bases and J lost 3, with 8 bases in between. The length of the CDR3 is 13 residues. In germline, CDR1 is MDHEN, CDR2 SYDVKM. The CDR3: CASSLPVYNEQFF. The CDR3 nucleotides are TGTGCCAGCAGTCTTCCCGTCTACAATGAGCAGTTCTTC.

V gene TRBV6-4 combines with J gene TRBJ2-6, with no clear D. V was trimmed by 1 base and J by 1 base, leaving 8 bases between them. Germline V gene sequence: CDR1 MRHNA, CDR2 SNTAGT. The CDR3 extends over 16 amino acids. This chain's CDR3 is CASSDFPLSGANVLTF. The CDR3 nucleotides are TGTGCCAGCAGTGACTTCCCGCTATCTGGGGCCAACGTCCTGACTTTC.

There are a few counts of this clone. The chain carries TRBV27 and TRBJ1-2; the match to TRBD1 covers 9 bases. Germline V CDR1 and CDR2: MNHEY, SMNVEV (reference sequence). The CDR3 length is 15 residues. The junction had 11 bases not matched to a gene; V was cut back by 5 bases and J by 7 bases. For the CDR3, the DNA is TGTGCCAGCAGTCAGAGACAGGGGGTCGTTGGTGGCTACACCTTC. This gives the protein CASSQRQGVVGGYTF.